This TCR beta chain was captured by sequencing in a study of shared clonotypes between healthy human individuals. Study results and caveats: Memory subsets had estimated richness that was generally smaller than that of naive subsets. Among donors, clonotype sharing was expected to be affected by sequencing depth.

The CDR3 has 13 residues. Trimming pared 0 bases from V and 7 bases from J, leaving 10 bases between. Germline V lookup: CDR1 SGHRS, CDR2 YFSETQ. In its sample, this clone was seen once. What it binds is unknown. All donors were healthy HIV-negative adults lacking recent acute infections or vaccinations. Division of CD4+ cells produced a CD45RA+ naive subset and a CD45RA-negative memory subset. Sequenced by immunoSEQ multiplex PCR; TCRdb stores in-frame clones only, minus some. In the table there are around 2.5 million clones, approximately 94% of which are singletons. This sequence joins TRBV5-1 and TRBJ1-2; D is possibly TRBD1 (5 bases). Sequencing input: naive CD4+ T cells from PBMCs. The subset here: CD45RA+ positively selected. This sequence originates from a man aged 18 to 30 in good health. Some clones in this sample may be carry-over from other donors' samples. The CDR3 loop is CASSLARASGYTF. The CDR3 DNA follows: TGCGCCAGCAGCTTGGCCAGGGCTTCTGGCTACACCTTC.